A single sample is the source of the 6 T cell receptor beta chains below, sequenced in a study of T cell repertoires in cytomegalovirus infection. TCRdb reanalysed the reads using MiXCR and keeps one entry per CDR3 protein. The table records a few hundred thousand distinct CDR3 sequences, approximately 15% of them present only once. The source material was CD8+ T cells from PBMCs. These receptors came from a human donor in good health (CMV status not recorded). Some clones in this sample may be carry-over from other donors' samples.

The gene calls are TRBV7-8 and TRBJ1-1, with unresolved D. The CDR3 totals 12 residues. CDR1 and CDR2 (germline): SGHVS, FQNEAQ. Between the trimmed V and J ends, which lost 5 bases and 7 bases, there was a span of 11 bases. CDR3 in amino acids: CASSPLLVEAFF. The CDR3 DNA reads TGTGCCAGCAGCCCCCTTTTAGTTGAAGCTTTCTTT. The whole variable domain, remainder taken from reference TRBV7-8 and TRBJ1-1, is GAGVSQSPRYKVAKRGQDVALRCDPISGHVSLFWYQQALGQGPEFLTYFQNEAQLDKSGLPSDRFFAERPEGSVSTLKIQRTQQEDSAVYLCASSPLLVEAFFGQGTRLTVV.

The V call is TRBV27, the J call TRBJ2-7; 8 bases align to TRBD1. CDR1 is MNHEY, CDR2 SMNVEV, per germline (reference sequence). Trimming took 3 bases from V and 2 from J; bases not matched to a gene: 3. CDR3 length: 14 residues. DNA of the CDR3: TGTGCCAGCAGTTTGGACAGGGACGCCTACGAGCAGTACTTC. The encoded protein is CASSLDRDAYEQYF.

This clonotype showed up just a few times. V and J are TRBV5-4 and TRBJ2-5; D not resolved. This CDR3 is 13 amino acids long. Germline CDR1 reads SGHNT; CDR2 reads YYREEE (reference sequence). V lost 7 bases and J lost 3, with 13 bases in between. CDR3 residues: CASLSLGEETQYF. CDR3 sequence (DNA): TGTGCCAGCTTGAGCTTAGGCGAAGAGACCCAGTACTTC. The full variable domain, with the rest looked up from reference TRBV5-4 and TRBJ2-5, is ETGVTQSPTHLIKTRGQQVTLRCSSQSGHNTVSWYQQALGQGPQFIFQYYREEENGRGNFPPRFSGLQFPNYSSELNVNALELDDSALYLCASLSLGEETQYFGPGTRLLVL.

This clonotype has only a few counts. The chain links TRBV27 to TRBJ2-3; 9 nucleotides agree with TRBD1. Germline CDR1 and CDR2: MNHEY and SMNVEV (reference sequence). V lost 0 bases to trimming and J lost 0 bases; unmatched junction nucleotides: 7. This CDR3 spans 18 amino acids. The CDR3 DNA reads TGTGCCAGCAGTTTATCCTACCGGACAGGGGTTAGCACAGATACGCAGTATTTT. Translated: CASSLSYRTGVSTDTQYF.

V gene TRBV3-1 combines with J gene TRBJ1-1; D gene uncertain. CDR1 and CDR2 (germline): LGHDT, YNNKEL (reference sequence). Trimming took off 0 bases at V and 0 bases at J, with 8 bases between the two ends. The CDR3 loop spans 15 amino acids. The CDR3, as DNA: TGTGCCAGCAGCCAAGATCCGGGGATGAACACTGAAGCTTTCTTT. Its translation is CASSQDPGMNTEAFF.

This clonotype has just a few counts. The chain links TRBV19 to TRBJ1-1; no reliable D call. V dropped 3 bases and J dropped 4 bases, with 15 bases sitting between them. This CDR3 has 15 residues. Germline V gene data show CDR1 as LNHDA and CDR2 as SQIVND (reference sequence). CDR3 nucleotides: TGTGCCAGTAGTATCTCGCGGAGGTCAGGCACTGAAGCTTTCTTT. Its protein product is CASSISRRSGTEAFF.